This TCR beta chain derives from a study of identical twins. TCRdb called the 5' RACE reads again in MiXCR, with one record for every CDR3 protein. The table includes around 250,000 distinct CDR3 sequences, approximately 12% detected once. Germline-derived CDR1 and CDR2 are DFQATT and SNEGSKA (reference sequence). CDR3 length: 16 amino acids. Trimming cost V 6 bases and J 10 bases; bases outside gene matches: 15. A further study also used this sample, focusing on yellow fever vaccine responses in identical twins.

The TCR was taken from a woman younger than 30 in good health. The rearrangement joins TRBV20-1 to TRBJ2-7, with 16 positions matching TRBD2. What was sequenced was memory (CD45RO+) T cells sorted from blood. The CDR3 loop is CSANQRGLAGGPSQYF. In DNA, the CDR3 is TGCAGTGCAAACCAAAGGGGACTAGCGGGAGGGCCGAGTCAGTACTTC.